This is a list of T cell receptor beta chains from one sample in a study of PD-L1 blockade in urothelial cancer. The table came from immunoSEQ multiplex PCR; TCRdb's copy has only in-frame clones and leaves some out. Among about 63,000 clones, more than 80% were seen once, and the ten largest hold 4.5% to 6%. The sequencing used PBMCs, collected around atezolizumab (anti-PD-L1) treatment. The receptors stem from a man between 65 and 85 years old with urothelial cancer. CDR3s include the opening cysteine and the closing phenylalanine or tryptophan. A D gene is named only where the DNA matches it firmly. Clone size is stated in some rows and not others, as once, few, many or a class when expanded.

size: -; V: TRBV9; J: TRBJ2-1; D: TRBD1; DNA: TGTGCCAGCAGCGCCCGGACAGGGGGGACCTACAATGAGCAGTTCTTC; CDR3: CASSARTGGTYNEQFF
size: -; V: TRBV6-5; J: TRBJ1-1; D: TRBD1; DNA: TGTGCCAGCAGTGGGACAGGGTCAGCAAACACTGAAGCTTTCTTT; CDR3: CASSGTGSANTEAFF
size: -; V: TRBV15; J: TRBJ2-7; D: -; DNA: TGTGCCACCAGCAGAGATCTGGCCCGAACCTACGAGCAGTACTTC; CDR3: CATSRDLARTYEQYF
size: -; V: TRBV6-6; J: TRBJ1-3; D: TRBD1; DNA: TGTGCCAGCAGTTTGACAGGGACTGGAAACACCATATATTTT; CDR3: CASSLTGTGNTIYF
size: -; V: TRBV15; J: TRBJ2-1; D: -; DNA: TGTGCCACCAGCAGAACTAGTGTCACCTACAATGAGCAGTTCTTC; CDR3: CATSRTSVTYNEQFF
size: -; V: TRBV9; J: TRBJ2-1; D: -; DNA: TGTGCCAGCAGCGTAGCAAGGGGGAGAGGGGTCAACAATGAGCAGTTCTTC; CDR3: CASSVARGRGVNNEQFF
size: -; V: TRBV18; J: TRBJ1-2; D: TRBD1; DNA: TGTGCCAGCTTAACCGACAGGGGTAATGGCTACACCTTC; CDR3: CASLTDRGNGYTF
size: few; V: TRBV6-1; J: TRBJ2-7; D: -; DNA: TGTGCCAGCCCCTCACTAAGCTCCTACGAGCAGTACTTC; CDR3: CASPSLSSYEQYF
size: -; V: TRBV28; J: TRBJ1-2; D: TRBD1; DNA: TGTGCCAGCAGTTTTCCGAGGACAGGGGGCTGGGGTGGCTACACCTTC; CDR3: CASSFPRTGGWGGYTF
size: -; V: TRBV14; J: TRBJ2-7; D: TRBD2; DNA: TGTGCCAGCAGCCCAGGACTAGCGGGAGGAATCTACGAGCAGTACTTC; CDR3: CASSPGLAGGIYEQYF
size: many; V: TRBV2; J: TRBJ2-7; D: TRBD1; DNA: TGTGCCGTAGGACAGGGGGCAAATTACGAGCAGTACTTC; CDR3: CAVGQGANYEQYF
size: -; V: TRBV6-5; J: TRBJ2-5; D: -; DNA: TGTGCCAGCAGTTCCCCCTCCCGGGATGTCCAAGAGACCCAGTACTTC; CDR3: CASSSPSRDVQETQYF
size: few; V: TRBV6-5; J: TRBJ1-4; D: -; DNA: TGTGCCAGCAGCTCCACTACGGCTAATGAAAAACTGTTTTTT; CDR3: CASSSTTANEKLFF
size: -; V: TRBV5-1; J: TRBJ2-1; D: -; DNA: TGCGCCAGCAGCTTGCGGGCGGGGAATGAGCAGTTCTTC; CDR3: CASSLRAGNEQFF
size: -; V: TRBV18; J: TRBJ2-3; D: -; DNA: TGTGCCAGCTCACCTTTTACAGAAATTACAGATACGCAGTATTTT; CDR3: CASSPFTEITDTQYF
size: -; V: TRBV6-1; J: TRBJ2-7; D: TRBD2; DNA: TGTGCCAGCAGTGGAAGTTTGGAGCGGGAGGAACCATACGAGCAGTACTTC; CDR3: CASSGSLEREEPYEQYF
size: -; V: TRBV7-9; J: TRBJ2-5; D: TRBD2; DNA: TGTGCCAGCAGCTGGGGACTAGCGGGAGGGCGAGCGACCCAGTACTTC; CDR3: CASSWGLAGGRATQYF
size: -; V: TRBV25-1; J: TRBJ2-1; D: -; DNA: TGTGCCAGCAGTGAGCCGGGATACAATGAGCAGTTCTTC; CDR3: CASSEPGYNEQFF
size: -; V: TRBV6-6; J: TRBJ2-1; D: TRBD2; DNA: TGTGCCAGCCGTTCTAGCGGGGGGTTGTGGAATGAGCAGTTCTTC; CDR3: CASRSSGGLWNEQFF
size: once; V: TRBV4-3; J: TRBJ1-2; D: -; DNA: TGCGCCAGCAGCCAAGAACGGGATAACTATGGCTACACCTTC; CDR3: CASSQERDNYGYTF
size: -; V: TRBV19; J: TRBJ1-5; D: -; DNA: TGTGCCAGTAGTCAAGGAGGGATTGGCAATCAGCCCCAGCATTTT; CDR3: CASSQGGIGNQPQHF
size: -; V: TRBV5-1; J: TRBJ2-6; D: TRBD2; DNA: TGCGCCAGCAGCTTGGCCCTCGGCGGGAGCTCTGGGGCCAACGTCCTGACTTTC; CDR3: CASSLALGGSSGANVLTF
size: -; V: TRBV30; J: TRBJ2-7; D: TRBD1; DNA: TGTGCCTGGAGTAAGGGGGCCGGGGTGCAGTACTTC; CDR3: CAWSKGAGVQYF
size: -; V: TRBV2; J: TRBJ2-1; D: TRBD2; DNA: TGTGCCAGCAATCGCGCGGGGGGGCCGGGCAATGAGCAGTTCTTC; CDR3: CASNRAGGPGNEQFF
size: -; V: TRBV5-1; J: TRBJ1-5; D: -; DNA: TGCGCCAGCAGCCGGGGGGCGGATCAGCCCCAGCATTTT; CDR3: CASSRGADQPQHF
size: -; V: TRBV18; J: TRBJ2-7; D: -; DNA: TGTGCCAGCTCACCTTCCGGGACATCGAACGAGCAGTACTTC; CDR3: CASSPSGTSNEQYF
size: -; V: TRBV11-3; J: TRBJ2-7; D: -; DNA: TGTGCCAGCAGCTTAGAATCTAGTACCATTTCCTACGAGCAGTACTTC; CDR3: CASSLESSTISYEQYF
size: -; V: TRBV30; J: TRBJ1-4; D: -; DNA: TGTGCCTGGAGCCAGGGACTGTTAACTAATGAAAAACTGTTTTTT; CDR3: CAWSQGLLTNEKLFF